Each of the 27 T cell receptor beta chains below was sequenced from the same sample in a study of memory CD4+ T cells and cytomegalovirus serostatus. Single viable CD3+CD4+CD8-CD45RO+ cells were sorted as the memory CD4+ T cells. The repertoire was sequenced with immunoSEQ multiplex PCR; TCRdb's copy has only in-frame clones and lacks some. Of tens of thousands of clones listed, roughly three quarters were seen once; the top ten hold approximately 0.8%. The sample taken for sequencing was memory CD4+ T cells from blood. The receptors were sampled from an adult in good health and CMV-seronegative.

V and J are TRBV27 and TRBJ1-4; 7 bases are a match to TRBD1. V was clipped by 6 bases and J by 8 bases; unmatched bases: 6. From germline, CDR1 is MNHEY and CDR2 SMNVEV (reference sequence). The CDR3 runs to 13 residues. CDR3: CASRGQGGEKLFF. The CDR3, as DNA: TGTGCCAGCAGGGGGCAGGGGGGGGAAAAACTGTTTTTT.

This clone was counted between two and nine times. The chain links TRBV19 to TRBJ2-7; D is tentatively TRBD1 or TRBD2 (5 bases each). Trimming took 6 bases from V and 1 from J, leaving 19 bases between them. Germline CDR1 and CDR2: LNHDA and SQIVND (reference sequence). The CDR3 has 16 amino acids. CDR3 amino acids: CASRSLRDRNSYEQYF. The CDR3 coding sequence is TGTGCCAGTAGATCGCTCCGGGACCGCAATTCCTACGAGCAGTACTTC.

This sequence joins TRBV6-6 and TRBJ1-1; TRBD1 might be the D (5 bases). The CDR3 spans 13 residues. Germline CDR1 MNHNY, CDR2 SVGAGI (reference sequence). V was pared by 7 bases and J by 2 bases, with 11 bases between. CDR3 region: CASTLGVNTEAFF. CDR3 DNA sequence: TGTGCCAGCACCTTGGGGGTAAACACTGAAGCTTTCTTT.

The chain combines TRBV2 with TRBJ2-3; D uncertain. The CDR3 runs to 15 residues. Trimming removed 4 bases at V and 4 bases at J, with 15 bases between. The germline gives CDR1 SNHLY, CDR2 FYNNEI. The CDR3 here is CASSGGGWAADTQYF. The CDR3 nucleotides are TGTGCCAGCAGTGGAGGTGGGTGGGCAGCAGATACGCAGTATTTT.

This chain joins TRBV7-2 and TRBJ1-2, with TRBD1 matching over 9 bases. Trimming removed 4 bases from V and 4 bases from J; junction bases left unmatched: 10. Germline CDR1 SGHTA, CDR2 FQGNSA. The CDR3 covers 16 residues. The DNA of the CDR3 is TGTGCCAGCAGCTCAGCGGTGCGGACAGGGGCCTATGGCTACACCTTC. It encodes CASSSAVRTGAYGYTF.

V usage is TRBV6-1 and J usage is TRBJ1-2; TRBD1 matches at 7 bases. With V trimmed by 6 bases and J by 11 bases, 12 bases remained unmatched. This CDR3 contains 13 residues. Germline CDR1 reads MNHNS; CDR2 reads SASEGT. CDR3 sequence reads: CASRGQNQGGYTF. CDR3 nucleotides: TGTGCCAGCAGGGGACAGAACCAAGGGGGTTACACCTTC.

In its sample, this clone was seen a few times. The CDR3 protein is CASSLVGTAMGEQYF. The CDR3 nucleotides read TGTGCCAGCAGCTTAGTAGGTACCGCAATGGGAGAGCAGTACTTC. The genes are TRBV7-9 and TRBJ2-7; D is undetermined. The germline V gene has CDR1 SEHNR and CDR2 FQNEAQ (reference sequence). Between the trimmed V and J ends, which lost 1 base and 7 bases, there was a span of 17 bases. The CDR3 has 15 residues.

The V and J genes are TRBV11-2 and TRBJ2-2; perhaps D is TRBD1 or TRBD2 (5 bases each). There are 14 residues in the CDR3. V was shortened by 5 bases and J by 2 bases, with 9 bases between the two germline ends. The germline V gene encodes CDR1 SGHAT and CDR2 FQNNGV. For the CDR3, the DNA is TGTGCCAGCAGCCCGGGGACCAACACCGGGGAGCTGTTTTTT. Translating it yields CASSPGTNTGELFF. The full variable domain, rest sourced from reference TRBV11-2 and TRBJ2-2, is EAGVAQSPRYKIIEKRQSVAFWCNPISGHATLYWYQQILGQGPKLLIQFQNNGVVDDSQLPKDRFSAERLKGVDSTLKIQPAKLEDSAVYLCASSPGTNTGELFFGEGSRLTVL.

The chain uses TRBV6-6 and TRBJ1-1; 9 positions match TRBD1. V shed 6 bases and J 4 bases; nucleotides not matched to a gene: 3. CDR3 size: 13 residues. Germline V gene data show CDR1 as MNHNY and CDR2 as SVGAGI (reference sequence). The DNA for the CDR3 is TGTGCCAGCAGATTGACAGGGGGCACTGAAGCTTTCTTT. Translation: CASRLTGGTEAFF.

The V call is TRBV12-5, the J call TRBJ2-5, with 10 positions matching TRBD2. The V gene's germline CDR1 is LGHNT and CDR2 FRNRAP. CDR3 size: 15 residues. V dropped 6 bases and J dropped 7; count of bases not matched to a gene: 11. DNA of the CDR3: TGTGCTAGTGGCCTGGGGGGACTAGCGTCAGGGACCCAGTACTTC. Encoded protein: CASGLGGLASGTQYF.

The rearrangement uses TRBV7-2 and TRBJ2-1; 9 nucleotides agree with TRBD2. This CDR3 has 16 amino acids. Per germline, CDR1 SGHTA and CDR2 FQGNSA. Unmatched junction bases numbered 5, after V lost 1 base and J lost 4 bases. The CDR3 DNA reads TGTGCCAGCAGCTTAGGAAGCGGGGGGAGTTACAATGAGCAGTTCTTC. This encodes CASSLGSGGSYNEQFF.

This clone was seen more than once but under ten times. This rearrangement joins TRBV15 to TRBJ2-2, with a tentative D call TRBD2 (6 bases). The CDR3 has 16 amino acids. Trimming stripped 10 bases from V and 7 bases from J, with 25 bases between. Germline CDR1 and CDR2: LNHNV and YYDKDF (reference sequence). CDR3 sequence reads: CAITESTFGRSGELFF. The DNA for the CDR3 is TGTGCCATAACCGAGTCAACTTTTGGGAGGAGCGGGGAGCTGTTTTTT.

CDR3 in amino acids: CASSLSWTDYGYTF. CDR3 DNA: TGTGCCAGCAGTTTATCGTGGACAGACTATGGCTACACCTTC. This chain links TRBV27 with TRBJ1-2; D is possibly TRBD1 (6 bases). Germline assignment: CDR1 MNHEY and CDR2 SMNVEV (reference sequence). Trimming removed 0 bases at V and 3 bases at J, with 8 bases between. The CDR3 has 14 residues.

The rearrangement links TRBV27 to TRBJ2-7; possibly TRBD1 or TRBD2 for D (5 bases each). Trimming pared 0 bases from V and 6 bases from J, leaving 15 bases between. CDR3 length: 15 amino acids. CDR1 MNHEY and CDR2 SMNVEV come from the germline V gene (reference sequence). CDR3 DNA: TGTGCCAGCAGTTTATCCGGGACCCTCACGGTCGAGCAGTACTTC. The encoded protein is CASSLSGTLTVEQYF.

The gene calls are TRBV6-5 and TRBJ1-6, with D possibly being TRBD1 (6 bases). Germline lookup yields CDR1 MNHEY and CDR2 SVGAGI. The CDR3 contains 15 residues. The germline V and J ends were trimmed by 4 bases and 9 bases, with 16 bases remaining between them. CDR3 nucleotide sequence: TGTGCCAGCAGTTTATCCCGGGACATGGCTTCACCCCTCCACTTT. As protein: CASSLSRDMASPLHF.

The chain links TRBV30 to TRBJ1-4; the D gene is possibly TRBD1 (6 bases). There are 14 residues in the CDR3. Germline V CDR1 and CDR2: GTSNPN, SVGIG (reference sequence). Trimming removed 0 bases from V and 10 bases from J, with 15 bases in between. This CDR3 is CAWSVRGALGKLFF. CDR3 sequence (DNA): TGTGCCTGGAGTGTAAGGGGGGCGCTTGGAAAACTGTTTTTT.

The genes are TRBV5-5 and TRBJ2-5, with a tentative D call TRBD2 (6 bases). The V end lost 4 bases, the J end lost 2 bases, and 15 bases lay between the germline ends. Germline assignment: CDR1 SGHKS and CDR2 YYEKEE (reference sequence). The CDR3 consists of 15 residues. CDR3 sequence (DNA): TGTGCCAGCAGCCCCAGACTAGACTCTCAAGAGACCCAGTACTTC. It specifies CASSPRLDSQETQYF.

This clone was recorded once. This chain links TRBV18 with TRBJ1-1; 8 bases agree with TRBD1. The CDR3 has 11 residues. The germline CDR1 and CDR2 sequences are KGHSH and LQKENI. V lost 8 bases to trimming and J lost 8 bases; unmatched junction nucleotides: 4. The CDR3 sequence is CASQDRGEAFF. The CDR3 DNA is TGTGCCAGCCAAGACAGGGGAGAAGCTTTCTTT.

CDR3 residues: CAWSQRSGGRDTQYF. The CDR3 nucleotides are TGTGCCTGGAGTCAAAGGAGCGGGGGCAGAGATACGCAGTATTTT. The gene calls are TRBV30 and TRBJ2-3; 8 bases line up with TRBD2. CDR3 length: 15 residues. The trim removed 2 bases at V and 5 bases at J, leaving 9 bases unmatched. In germline, CDR1 is GTSNPN, CDR2 SVGIG (reference sequence).

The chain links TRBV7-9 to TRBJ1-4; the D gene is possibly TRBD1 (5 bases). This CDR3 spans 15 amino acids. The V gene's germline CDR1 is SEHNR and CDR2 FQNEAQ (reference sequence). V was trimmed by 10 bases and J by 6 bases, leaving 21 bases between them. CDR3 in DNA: TGTGCCATAAAGCTAACCGGGACGTTACATGAAAAACTGTTTTTT. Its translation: CAIKLTGTLHEKLFF.

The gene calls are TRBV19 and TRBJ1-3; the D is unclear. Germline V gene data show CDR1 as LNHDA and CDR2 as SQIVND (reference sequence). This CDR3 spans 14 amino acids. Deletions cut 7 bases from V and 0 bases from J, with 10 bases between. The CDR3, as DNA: TGTGCCAGTATACAGAAGAGCTCTGGAAACACCATATATTTT. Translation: CASIQKSSGNTIYF.

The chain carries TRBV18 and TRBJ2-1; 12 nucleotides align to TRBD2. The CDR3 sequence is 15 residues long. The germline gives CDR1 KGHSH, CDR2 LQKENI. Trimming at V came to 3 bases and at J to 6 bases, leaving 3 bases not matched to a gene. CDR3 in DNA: TGTGCCAGCTCACCGGGACTAGCGGGTCGCAATGAGCAGTTCTTC. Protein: CASSPGLAGRNEQFF. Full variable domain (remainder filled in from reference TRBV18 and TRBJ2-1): NAGVMQNPRHLVRRRGQEARLRCSPMKGHSHVYWYRQLPEEGLKFMVYLQKENIIDESGMPKERFSAEFPKEGPSILRIQQVVRGDSAAYFCASSPGLAGRNEQFFGPGTRLTVL.

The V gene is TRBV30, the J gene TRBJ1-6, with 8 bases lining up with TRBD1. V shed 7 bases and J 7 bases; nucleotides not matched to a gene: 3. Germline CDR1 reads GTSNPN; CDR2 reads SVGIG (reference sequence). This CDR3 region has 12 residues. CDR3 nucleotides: TGTGCCTCAGGACAGGGAAATTCACCCCTCCACTTT. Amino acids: CASGQGNSPLHF.

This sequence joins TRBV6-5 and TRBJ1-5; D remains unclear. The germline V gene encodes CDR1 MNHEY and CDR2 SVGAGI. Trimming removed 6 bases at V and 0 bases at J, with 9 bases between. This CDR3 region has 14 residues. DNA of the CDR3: TGTGCCAGCAGGTTCGTGGGTAGCAATCAGCCCCAGCATTTT. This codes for CASRFVGSNQPQHF.

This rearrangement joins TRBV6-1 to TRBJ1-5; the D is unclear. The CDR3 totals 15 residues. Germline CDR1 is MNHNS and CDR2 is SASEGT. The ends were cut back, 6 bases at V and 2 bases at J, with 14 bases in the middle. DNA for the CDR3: TGTGCCAGCAGCACCGGGCCTGCGGGCAATCAGCCCCAGCATTTT. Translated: CASSTGPAGNQPQHF.

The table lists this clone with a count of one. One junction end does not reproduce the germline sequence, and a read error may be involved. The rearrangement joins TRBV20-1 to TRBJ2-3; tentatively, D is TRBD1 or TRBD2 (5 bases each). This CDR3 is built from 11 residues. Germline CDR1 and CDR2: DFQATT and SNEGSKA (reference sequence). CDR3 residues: CSAARDQRTAF. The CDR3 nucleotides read TGCAGTGCAGCGAGGGACCAACGAACTGCTTTT.

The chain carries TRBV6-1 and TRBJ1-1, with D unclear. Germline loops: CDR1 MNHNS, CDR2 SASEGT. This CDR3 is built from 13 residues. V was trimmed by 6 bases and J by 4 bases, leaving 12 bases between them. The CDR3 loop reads CASRPSSGTEAFF. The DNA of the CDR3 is TGTGCCAGCAGGCCGTCAAGCGGCACTGAAGCTTTCTTT.